Given below is one T cell receptor beta chain in context. Its specificity is not known. The sample originates from a study of OX40 agonist ivuxolimab in advanced cancers. Study in general: The diagnoses of dose-escalation patients were hepatocellular carcinoma, melanoma, renal cell or head and neck cancer. Findings of the study overall: Researchers did not establish what antigens the expanded peripheral T cells target. The study found that CD8+ T cells averaged more expanded clones than CD4+.

Sequencing was performed with immunoSEQ multiplex PCR; in TCRdb, only in-frame clones are kept and a portion is missing. The repertoire holds under 140,000 clones, with roughly 87% as singletons. Germline V gene sequence: CDR1 SGDLS, CDR2 YYNGEE. The V end was cut by 0 bases, the J end by 0 bases, with 10 bases between. The CDR3 extends over 15 amino acids. The sample was CD4+ or CD8+ T cells sorted from blood, taken in a trial of the OX40 agonist ivuxolimab. This chain connects TRBV9 to TRBJ2-7; D not certain. This receptor was obtained from an adult with an advanced solid tumor such as melanoma, head and neck, liver or kidney cancer. CDR3: CASSVGQASSYEQYF. The CDR3 coding sequence is TGTGCCAGCAGCGTAGGGCAGGCTAGCTCCTACGAGCAGTACTTC.